The rows below give T cell receptor beta chains drawn from one sample of a study of Tregs in tolerant kidney transplant recipients. TCRdb keeps only in-frame clones here, not all; method: immunoSEQ multiplex PCR. The sample lists around 52,000 clones; 80% to 90% were seen once. The specimen sequenced was CD4+ T cells from blood. The origin of the receptors is a human donor in good health. The conserved cysteine and the conserved F or W are not part of the CDR3 here. Fields, in order: J gene, V gene, CDR3 protein.

TRBJ1-6 TRBV4-1 ASSGRVRRRNSPLH
TRBJ1-1 TRBV5-1 ASSLITENTEAF
TRBJ1-1 TRBV4-3 ASSQMPGGALEAF
TRBJ2-1 TRBV5-1 ASSSGLRGLYNEQF
TRBJ2-5 TRBV7-2 ASSLGRPTGPWGETQY
TRBJ1-1 TRBV23-1 AKGGTEAF
TRBJ1-2 TRBV14 ASTSTTGRGVGYT
TRBJ2-2 TRBV7-3 ASSFRLRDASNTGELF
TRBJ2-2 TRBV7-9 AGRPGQGASGELF
TRBJ2-1 TRBV11-3 ASSLVGKGGEQF
TRBJ1-6 TRBV12-5 ASGQAPGLNSPLH
TRBJ2-7 TRBV5-1 ASSSLTSGLSYEQY
TRBJ2-1 TRBV19 ASSIEYEQF
TRBJ2-6 TRBV6-5 ASSLRGSGANVLT
TRBJ2-7 TRBV7-2 ASSLTGTSVEKY
TRBJ1-4 TRBV19 ASSRGPKDEKLF
TRBJ2-7 TRBV4-3 ASSLDRRSYEQY
TRBJ1-1 TRBV5-6 ASSSARRANTEAF
TRBJ2-5 TRBV11-2 ASSSRTSQETQY
TRBJ2-6 TRBV18 ASSPGTGGSGANVLT
TRBJ2-1 TRBV11-1 ASSLTEQGLGEQF
TRBJ2-7 TRBV7-2 ASSPEQGLVYEQY
TRBJ2-3 TRBV18 ASSPRGPAAGTDTQY
TRBJ2-5 TRBV7-8 ASSLWGFQETQY
TRBJ1-1 TRBV19 ASSIRTWGEAF
TRBJ2-1 TRBV23-1 ASSHSGIGGRTSGLRNEQF
TRBJ2-1 TRBV11-2 ASSFSGLAGGGEQF
TRBJ2-7 TRBV10-2 ASSDRGRSEQY
TRBJ1-4 TRBV6-6 ASRDRGEEKLF
TRBJ1-4 TRBV7-9 ASSLGASNNEKLF
TRBJ2-3 TRBV5-1 ASSRSGRSDTQY
TRBJ1-1 TRBV4-3 ASSQGSVRIAEAF
TRBJ1-2 TRBV30 AWSVEATYGYT
TRBJ2-6 TRBV11-2 ASSSGTGFRTNVLT
TRBJ1-5 TRBV27 ASSKAGGISGNQPQH
TRBJ1-2 TRBV6-5 ASSYRATGVDYGYT
TRBJ1-1 TRBV9 ASSVATRSEAF
TRBJ1-1 TRBV6-6 ASSYSQGARTEAF
TRBJ2-2 TRBV7-2 ASSLSRDLTGELF
TRBJ1-4 TRBV6-1 ASSRDHGEKLF
TRBJ1-1 TRBV12-5 ASGSEVTGGFTEAF
TRBJ1-1 TRBV6-1 ASRLQGGTEAF
TRBJ2-4 TRBV19 ASSIGLLFDAKNIQY
TRBJ2-1 TRBV30 AQGSSYNEQF
TRBJ2-7 TRBV14 ASSQESVGLATYEQY
TRBJ2-1 TRBV6-5 ASSLGSSYNEQF
TRBJ2-1 TRBV19 ASSIGLAGRRQF